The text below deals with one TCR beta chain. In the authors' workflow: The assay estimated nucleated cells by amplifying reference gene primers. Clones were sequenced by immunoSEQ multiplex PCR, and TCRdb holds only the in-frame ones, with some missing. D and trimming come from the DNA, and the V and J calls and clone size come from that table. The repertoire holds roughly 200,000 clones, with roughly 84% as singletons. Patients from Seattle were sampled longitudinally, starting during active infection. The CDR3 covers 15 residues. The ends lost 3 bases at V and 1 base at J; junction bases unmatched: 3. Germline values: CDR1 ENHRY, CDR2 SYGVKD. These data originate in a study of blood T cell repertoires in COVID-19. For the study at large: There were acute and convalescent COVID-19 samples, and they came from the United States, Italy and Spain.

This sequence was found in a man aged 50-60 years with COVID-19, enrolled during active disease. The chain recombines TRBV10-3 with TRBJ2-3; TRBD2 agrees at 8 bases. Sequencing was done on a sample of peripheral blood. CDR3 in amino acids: CAISDLSGGTDTQYF. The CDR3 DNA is TGTGCCATCAGTGACCTTAGCGGGGGCACAGATACGCAGTATTTT.